These 18 T cell receptor beta chains were all obtained from the same sample, sequenced in a study of blood T cell repertoires in COVID-19. Clones were sequenced by immunoSEQ multiplex PCR, and TCRdb holds only the in-frame ones, with some missing. The table records some 250,000 clones, about 86% of them present only once. Sequencing was performed on peripheral blood. The receptors stem from a man aged 30 to 39 with active or convalescent COVID-19.

J is TRBJ2-3 and V is TRBV6-2 or TRBV6-3, with 12 bases that match TRBD2. CDR3 size: 16 residues. Germline loops: CDR1 MNHEY, CDR2 SVGEGT. V lost 4 bases and J lost 2; bases outside the gene matches: 4. The CDR3 loop reads CASSWTSGAPTDTQYF. The CDR3, as DNA: TGTGCCAGCAGTTGGACTAGCGGGGCCCCCACAGATACGCAGTATTTT.

This clone was counted once. The rearrangement links TRBV11-3 to TRBJ1-1; 9 nucleotides line up with TRBD1. Trimming removed 3 bases from V and 4 bases from J; junction bases left unmatched: 6. Per the germline V gene, CDR1 is SGHNT and CDR2 is YENEEA. This CDR3 is built from 15 residues. The CDR3 DNA reads as TGTGCCAGCAGCTTTACAGGGGGCGGCGGCACTGAAGCTTTCTTT. Its protein product is CASSFTGGGGTEAFF.

The chain couples TRBV6-2 or TRBV6-3 to TRBJ1-1; the match to TRBD1 covers 7 bases. The CDR3 loop spans 14 amino acids. Germline V CDR1 and CDR2: MNHEY, SVGEGT. The V segment lost 6 bases and the J segment 1 base; nucleotides outside the gene matches: 5. The CDR3 DNA sequence: TGTGCCAGCAGCGACGACAGGGAGAACACTGAAGCTTTCTTT. The encoded protein is CASSDDRENTEAFF.

This rearrangement joins TRBV4-3 to TRBJ1-2; D gene uncertain. The V gene's germline CDR1 is LGHNA and CDR2 YSLEER. V was clipped by 1 base and J by 1 base, with 13 bases between them. The CDR3 is made up of 16 amino acids. This chain's CDR3 is CASSQVLGSSNYGYTF. CDR3 DNA: TGCGCCAGCAGCCAAGTTTTGGGGAGTAGTAACTATGGCTACACCTTC.

DNA of the CDR3: TGTGCCAGCAGCCCCCTAAGTCTATCCATGACCTACAATGAGCAGTTCTTC. Encoded protein: CASSPLSLSMTYNEQFF. The V call is TRBV7-9, the J call TRBJ2-1; D not resolved. Germline CDR1 and CDR2: SEHNR and FQNEAQ (reference sequence). This CDR3 has 17 residues. V lost 5 bases and J lost 2, with 19 bases in between.

J is TRBJ2-1 and V is TRBV5-1; TRBD2 matches at 8 bases. Germline values: CDR1 SGHRS, CDR2 YFSETQ. V shed 9 bases and J 10 bases; nucleotides not matched to a gene: 12. The CDR3 runs to 13 residues. In DNA, the CDR3 is TGCGCCACCAAGGCTGGGGCGGGGGGAGAGCAGTTCTTC. Amino acids: CATKAGAGGEQFF.

This chain joins TRBV29-1 and TRBJ1-1; TRBD1 is a possible D gene (5 bases). The germline V gene encodes CDR1 SQVTM and CDR2 ANQGSEA. Trimming left V 4 bases short and J 5 bases short, with 11 bases between. The CDR3 runs to 12 residues. The CDR3 spells CSVAGGYTEAFF. The CDR3 DNA sequence: TGCAGCGTTGCGGGGGGATATACTGAAGCTTTCTTT.

V and J are TRBV29-1 and TRBJ1-5; 7 bases map to TRBD1. CDR3 length equals 13 residues. Germline trimming cut 4 bases from V and 8 bases from J; bases unmatched to any gene: 8. In germline, CDR1 is SQVTM, CDR2 ANQGSEA. CDR3 loop: CSVATKQGEPQHF. The DNA for the CDR3 is TGCAGCGTTGCTACGAAGCAGGGGGAGCCCCAGCATTTT.

The chain joins TRBV19 to TRBJ2-7, with 9 bases identical to TRBD1. The CDR3 runs to 15 residues. Per the germline V gene, CDR1 is LNHDA and CDR2 is SQIVND (reference sequence). The junction had 6 bases not matched to a gene; V was cut back by 6 bases and J by 0 bases. The CDR3 loop reads CASSRDRDGSYEQYF. Written as DNA, the CDR3 is TGTGCCAGTAGCCGGGACAGGGATGGCTCCTACGAGCAGTACTTC.

This chain connects TRBV5-6 to TRBJ2-1, with TRBD2 identical over 7 bases. The CDR3 is 17 amino acids. Per the germline V gene, CDR1 is SGHDT and CDR2 is YYEEEE. Trimming removed 0 bases from V and 6 bases from J; junction bases left unmatched: 12. CDR3 nucleotide sequence: TGTGCCAGCAGCTTGGAAGAAGCAGCGGGGAGCTTCAATGAGCAGTTCTTC. It codes for CASSLEEAAGSFNEQFF.

V gene TRBV7-9 combines with J gene TRBJ1-1; 7 bases line up with TRBD1. The V gene's germline CDR1 is SEHNR and CDR2 FQNEAQ (reference sequence). CDR3 length: 13 amino acids. With V trimmed by 6 bases and J by 1 base, 2 bases remained unmatched. CDR3 nucleotide sequence: TGTGCCAGCAGGCGACAGGGGAACACTGAAGCTTTCTTT. Translation: CASRRQGNTEAFF. The full variable domain, in which reference TRBV7-9 and TRBJ1-1 provide the parts outside the CDR3, is DTGVSQNPRHKITKRGQNVTFRCDPISEHNRLYWYRQTLGQGPEFLTYFQNEAQLEKSRLLSDRFSAERPKGSFSTLEIQRTEQGDSAMYLCASRRQGNTEAFFGQGTRLTVV.

CDR3 DNA: TGTGCCAGTAGTATATTGGCCGGGAAGACCTACGAGCAGTACTTC. Its protein product is CASSILAGKTYEQYF. This chain links TRBV19 with TRBJ2-7; a possible D gene is TRBD2 (5 bases). CDR3 length: 15 amino acids. CDR1 and CDR2 (germline): LNHDA, SQIVND (reference sequence). V was clipped by 2 bases and J by 2 bases, with 13 bases between them.

The chain recombines TRBV6-6 with TRBJ2-7; perhaps TRBD2 as D (6 bases). V shed 5 bases and J shed 3 bases, with 17 bases lying between them. This CDR3 has 15 amino acids. The germline V gene has CDR1 MNHNY and CDR2 SVGAGI (reference sequence). The CDR3 here is CASSARGGVLYEQYF. The DNA for the CDR3 is TGTGCCAGCAGTGCCCGTGGCGGGGTCCTCTACGAGCAGTACTTC.

The rearrangement links TRBV4-2 to TRBJ2-7; 7 nucleotides match TRBD1. Germline loops: CDR1 LGHNA, CDR2 YNFKEQ. CDR3 length: 17 residues. Trimming cost V 0 bases and J 5 bases; bases outside gene matches: 13. CDR3 amino acids: CASSQDFTGVGSNEQYF. For the CDR3, the DNA is TGTGCCAGCAGCCAAGATTTTACAGGGGTGGGGTCCAACGAGCAGTACTTC.

This clone was seen only a few times. J is TRBJ2-1 and V is TRBV6-4; possibly TRBD2 for D (5 bases). The CDR3 covers 14 residues. The germline V gene encodes CDR1 MRHNA and CDR2 SNTAGT. V was shortened by 7 bases and J by 0 bases, with 10 bases between the two germline ends. CDR3 coding DNA: TGTGCCAGCAAAGCGGACGGCTCCTACAATGAGCAGTTCTTC. This encodes CASKADGSYNEQFF.

This clone has only one observation. The V and J genes are TRBV18 and TRBJ1-1; possible D gene TRBD1, 5 bases. Germline V CDR1 and CDR2: KGHSH, LQKENI. The CDR3 runs to 11 residues. V dropped 3 bases and J dropped 11 bases, with 10 bases sitting between them. CDR3 nucleotides: TGTGCCAGCTCACCGTCAGGGTGGGCTTTCTTT. This encodes CASSPSGWAFF.

V usage is TRBV10-3 and J usage is TRBJ2-5; D uncertain. In germline, CDR1 is ENHRY, CDR2 SYGVKD. V was cut by 0 bases and J by 1 base, with 6 bases left in between. The CDR3 has 14 amino acids. DNA for the CDR3: TGTGCCATCAGTGAGTCCCCGTTCCAAGAGACCCAGTACTTC. It translates to CAISESPFQETQYF.

Comment on this clone: Other DNA sequences in this specimen translate into the identical CDR3. The J gene is TRBJ2-7, the V gene TRBV11-2; possible D gene TRBD2, 6 bases. Deletions cut 1 base from V and 3 bases from J, with 10 bases between. Germline V lookup: CDR1 SGHAT, CDR2 FQNNGV. The CDR3 sequence is 14 residues long. The CDR3 DNA reads as TGTGCCAGCAGCTTAGGGGACTCGTACTACGAGCAGTACTTC. Translated, it gives CASSLGDSYYEQYF.